This entry describes one T cell receptor (beta chain). The antigen is unknown. V dropped 4 bases and J dropped 4 bases, with 7 bases sitting between them. CDR1 is LNHNV, CDR2 YYDKDF, per germline (reference sequence). The length of the CDR3 is 12 residues. TCRdb analysed the 5' RACE reads with MiXCR anew, one entry per CDR3 protein. The table includes some 790,000 distinct CDR3 sequences, approximately 18% detected once. This sample is drawn from a study of identical twins. Study-wide results and caveats: Models predicted too little out-of-frame TCR alpha sharing in monozygotic twins. Conclusions came from cross-sectional statistical analysis, not from following the same donors.

These data also featured in a second study, about T cells expressing NK-cell markers.

The sequence was obtained from a woman aged 18-29 years in good health. Sequences were obtained from PBMCs. The rearrangement links TRBV15 to TRBJ2-5; D call uncertain. The CDR3 sequence is CATSKVRETQYF. The DNA for the CDR3 is TGTGCCACCAGCAAGGTGAGAGAGACCCAGTACTTC.